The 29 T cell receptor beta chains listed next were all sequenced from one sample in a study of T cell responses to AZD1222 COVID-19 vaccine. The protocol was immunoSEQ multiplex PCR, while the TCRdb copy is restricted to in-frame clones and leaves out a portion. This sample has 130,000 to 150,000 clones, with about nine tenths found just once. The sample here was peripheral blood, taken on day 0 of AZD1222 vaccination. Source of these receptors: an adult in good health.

The CDR3 coding sequence is TGTGCCAGTAGTGCCCTGCAGGGGAGGAATTCACCCCTCCACTTT. Residues: CASSALQGRNSPLHF. This chain connects TRBV19 to TRBJ1-6, with D maybe TRBD1 (6 bases). The length of the CDR3 is 15 residues. Deletions cut 5 bases from V and 7 bases from J, with 15 bases between. CDR1 and CDR2 from the germline V gene are LNHDA and SQIVND (reference sequence).

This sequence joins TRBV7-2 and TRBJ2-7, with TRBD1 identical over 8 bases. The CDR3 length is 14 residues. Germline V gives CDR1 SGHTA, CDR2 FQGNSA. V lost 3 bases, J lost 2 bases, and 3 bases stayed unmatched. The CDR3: CASSFQGAAYEQYF. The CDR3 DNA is TGTGCCAGCAGCTTTCAGGGGGCCGCCTACGAGCAGTACTTC.

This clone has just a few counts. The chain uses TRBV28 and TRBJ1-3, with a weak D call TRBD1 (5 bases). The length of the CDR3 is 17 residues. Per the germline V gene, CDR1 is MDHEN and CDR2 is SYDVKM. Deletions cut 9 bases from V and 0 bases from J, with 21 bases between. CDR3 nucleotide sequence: TGTGCCAGTACGGTGGGCGGGCGGGGACCCTCTGGAAACACCATATATTTT. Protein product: CASTVGGRGPSGNTIYF.

CDR3 sequence: CASSPRGFNTGELFF. CDR3 sequence (DNA): TGTGCCAGCAGCCCCAGGGGTTTCAACACCGGGGAGCTGTTTTTT. V and J are TRBV7-7 and TRBJ2-2; D may be TRBD1 (6 bases). The CDR3 spans 15 residues. Trimming took off 5 bases at V and 2 bases at J, with 12 bases between the two ends. The germline CDR1 and CDR2 sequences are SSHAT and FNYEAQ (reference sequence).

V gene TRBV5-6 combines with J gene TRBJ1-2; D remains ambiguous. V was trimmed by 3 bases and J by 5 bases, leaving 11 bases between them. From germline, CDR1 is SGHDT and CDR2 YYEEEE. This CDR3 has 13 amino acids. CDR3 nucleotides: TGTGCCAGCAGCTCCCCGGCCGGATATGGCTACACCTTC. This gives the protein CASSSPAGYGYTF.

CDR3 sequence: CASSLGLAGTPEQYF. In DNA form, the CDR3 reads TGTGCCAGCAGCTTGGGGCTAGCGGGGACCCCCGAGCAGTACTTC. The genes are TRBV7-2 and TRBJ2-7; TRBD2 agrees at 9 bases. This CDR3 comprises 15 residues. The ends lost 3 bases at V and 6 bases at J; junction bases unmatched: 9. Germline V gene sequence: CDR1 SGHTA, CDR2 FQGNSA.

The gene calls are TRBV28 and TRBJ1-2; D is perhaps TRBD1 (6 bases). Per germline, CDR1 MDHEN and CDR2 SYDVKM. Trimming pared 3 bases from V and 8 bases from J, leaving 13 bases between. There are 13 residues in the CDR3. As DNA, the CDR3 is TGTGCCAGCAGTTTGGGACATGAGAGGGGCTACACCTTC. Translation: CASSLGHERGYTF.

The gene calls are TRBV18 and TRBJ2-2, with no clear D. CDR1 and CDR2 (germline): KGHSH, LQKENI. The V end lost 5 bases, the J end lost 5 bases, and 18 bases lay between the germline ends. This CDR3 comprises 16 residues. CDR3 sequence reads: CASSIGPPIGTGELFF. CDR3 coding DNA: TGTGCCAGCTCAATCGGGCCTCCCATTGGGACCGGGGAGCTGTTTTTT. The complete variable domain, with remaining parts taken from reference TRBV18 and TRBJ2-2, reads NAGVMQNPRHLVRRRGQEARLRCSPMKGHSHVYWYRQLPEEGLKFMVYLQKENIIDESGMPKERFSAEFPKEGPSILRIQQVVRGDSAAYFCASSIGPPIGTGELFFGEGSRLTVL.

The CDR3 is CASSSRTGNYGYTF. The CDR3 nucleotides are TGTGCCAGCAGTTCCCGGACAGGGAACTATGGCTACACCTTC. This chain links TRBV27 with TRBJ1-2; TRBD1 matches at 8 bases. Germline CDR1 reads MNHEY; CDR2 reads SMNVEV (reference sequence). This CDR3 spans 14 amino acids. The V segment lost 4 bases and the J segment 2 bases; nucleotides outside the gene matches: 3.

The CDR3 sequence: CASRARQGAGISPLHF. The CDR3, as DNA: TGTGCCAGTAGAGCCCGACAGGGGGCGGGAATTTCACCCCTCCACTTT. The chain recombines TRBV19 with TRBJ1-6; 10 bases are a match to TRBD1. J lost 9 bases, V lost 6 bases, and 11 bases had no gene match. From germline, CDR1 is LNHDA and CDR2 SQIVND (reference sequence). This CDR3 spans 16 amino acids.

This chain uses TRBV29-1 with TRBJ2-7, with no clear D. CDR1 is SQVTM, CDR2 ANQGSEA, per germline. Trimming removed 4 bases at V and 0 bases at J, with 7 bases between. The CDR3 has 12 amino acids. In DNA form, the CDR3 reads TGCAGCGTTGTACTGGCCTCCTACGAGCAGTACTTC. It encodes CSVVLASYEQYF.

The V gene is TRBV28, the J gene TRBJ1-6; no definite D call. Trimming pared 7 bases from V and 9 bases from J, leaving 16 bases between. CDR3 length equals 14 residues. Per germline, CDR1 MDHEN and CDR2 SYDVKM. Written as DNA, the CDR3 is TGTGCCAGCATAGCAGTTCCCAAGGGTTCACCCCTCCACTTT. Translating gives CASIAVPKGSPLHF.

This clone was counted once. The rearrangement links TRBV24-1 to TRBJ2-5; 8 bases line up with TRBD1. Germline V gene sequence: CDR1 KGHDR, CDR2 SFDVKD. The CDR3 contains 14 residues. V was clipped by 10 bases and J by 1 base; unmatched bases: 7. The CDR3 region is CATQGVGGQETQYF. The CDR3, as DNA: TGTGCCACACAGGGGGTTGGGGGCCAAGAGACCCAGTACTTC.

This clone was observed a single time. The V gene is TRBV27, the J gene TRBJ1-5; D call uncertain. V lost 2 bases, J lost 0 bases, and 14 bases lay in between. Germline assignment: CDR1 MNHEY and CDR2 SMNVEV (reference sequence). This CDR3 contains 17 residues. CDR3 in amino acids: CASSLRGGINSNQPQHF. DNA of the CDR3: TGTGCCAGCAGTTTAAGAGGCGGAATTAATAGCAATCAGCCCCAGCATTTT.

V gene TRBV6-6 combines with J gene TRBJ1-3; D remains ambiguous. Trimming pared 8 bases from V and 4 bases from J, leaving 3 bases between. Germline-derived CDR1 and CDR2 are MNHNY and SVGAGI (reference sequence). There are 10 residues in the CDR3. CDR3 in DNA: TGTGCCAGCGGGGGAAACACCATATATTTT. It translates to CASGGNTIYF.

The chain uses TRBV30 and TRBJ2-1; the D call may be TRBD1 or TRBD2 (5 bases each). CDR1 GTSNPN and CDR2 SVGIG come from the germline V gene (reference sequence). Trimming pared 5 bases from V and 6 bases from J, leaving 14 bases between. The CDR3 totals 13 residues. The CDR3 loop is CAWGRDATNEQFF. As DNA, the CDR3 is TGTGCCTGGGGCCGGGACGCTACCAATGAGCAGTTCTTC. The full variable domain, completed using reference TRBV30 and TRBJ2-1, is SQTIHQWPATLVQPVGSPLSLECTVEGTSNPNLYWYRQAAGRGLQLLFYSVGIGQISSEVPQNLSASRPQDRQFILSSKKLLLSDSGFYLCAWGRDATNEQFFGPGTRLTVL.

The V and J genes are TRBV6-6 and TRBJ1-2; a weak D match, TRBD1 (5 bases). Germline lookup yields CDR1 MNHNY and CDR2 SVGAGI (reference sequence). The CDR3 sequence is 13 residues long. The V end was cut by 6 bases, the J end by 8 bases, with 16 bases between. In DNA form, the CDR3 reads TGTGCCAGCAGCCATGACAGAGATGGAGGCTACACCTTC. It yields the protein CASSHDRDGGYTF.

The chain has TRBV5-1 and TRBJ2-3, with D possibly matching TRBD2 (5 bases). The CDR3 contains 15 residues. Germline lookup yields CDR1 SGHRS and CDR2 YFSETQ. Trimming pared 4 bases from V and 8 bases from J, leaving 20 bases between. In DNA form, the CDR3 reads TGCGCCAGCAGCGAGGACTCGCTTGGGGTGGGTACGCAGTATTTT. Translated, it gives CASSEDSLGVGTQYF.

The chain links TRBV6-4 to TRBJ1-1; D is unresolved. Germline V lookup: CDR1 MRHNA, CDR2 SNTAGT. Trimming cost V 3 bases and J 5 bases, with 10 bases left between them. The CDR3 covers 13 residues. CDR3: CASSETVGTEAFF. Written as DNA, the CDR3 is TGTGCCAGCAGTGAGACGGTAGGGACTGAAGCTTTCTTT.

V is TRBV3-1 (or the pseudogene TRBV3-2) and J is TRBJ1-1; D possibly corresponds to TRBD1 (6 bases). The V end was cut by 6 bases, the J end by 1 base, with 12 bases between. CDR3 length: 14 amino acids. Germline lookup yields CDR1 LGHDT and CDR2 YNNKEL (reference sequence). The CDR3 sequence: CASSRRQENTEAFF. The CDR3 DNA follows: TGTGCCAGCAGTCGCCGACAGGAGAACACTGAAGCTTTCTTT.

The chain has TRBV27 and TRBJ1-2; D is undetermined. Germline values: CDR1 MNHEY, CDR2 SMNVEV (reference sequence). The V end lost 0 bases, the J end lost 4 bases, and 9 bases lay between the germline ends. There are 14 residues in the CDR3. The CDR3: CASSLSGPAYGYTF. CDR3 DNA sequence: TGTGCCAGCAGTTTATCTGGGCCAGCCTATGGCTACACCTTC.

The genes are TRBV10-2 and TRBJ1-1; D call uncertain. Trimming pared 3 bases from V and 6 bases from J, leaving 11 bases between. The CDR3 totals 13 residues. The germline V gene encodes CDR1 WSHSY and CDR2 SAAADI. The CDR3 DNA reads TGCGCCAGCAGTGAATTCGCAAACCCTGAAGCTTTCTTT. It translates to CASSEFANPEAFF.

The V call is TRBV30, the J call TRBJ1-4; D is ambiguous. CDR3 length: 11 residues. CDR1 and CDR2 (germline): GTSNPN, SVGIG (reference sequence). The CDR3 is CASDGYEKLFF. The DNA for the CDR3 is TGTGCGTCGGACGGATATGAAAAACTGTTTTTT. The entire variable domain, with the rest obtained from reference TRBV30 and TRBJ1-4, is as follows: SQTIHQWPATLVQPVGSPLSLECTVEGTSNPNLYWYRQAAGRGLQLLFYSVGIGQISSEVPQNLSASRPQDRQFILSSKKLLLSDSGFYLCASDGYEKLFFGSGTQLSVL.

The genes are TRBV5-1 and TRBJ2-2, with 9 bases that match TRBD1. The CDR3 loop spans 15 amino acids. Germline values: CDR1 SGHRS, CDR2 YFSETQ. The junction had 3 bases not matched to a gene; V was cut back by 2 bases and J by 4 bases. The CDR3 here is CASSFGTGSTGELFF. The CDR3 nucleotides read TGCGCCAGCAGCTTTGGGACAGGGTCCACCGGGGAGCTGTTTTTT. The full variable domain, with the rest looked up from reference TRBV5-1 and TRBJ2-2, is KAGVTQTPRYLIKTRGQQVTLSCSPISGHRSVSWYQQTPGQGLQFLFEYFSETQRNKGNFPGRFSGRQFSNSRSEMNVSTLELGDSALYLCASSFGTGSTGELFFGEGSRLTVL.

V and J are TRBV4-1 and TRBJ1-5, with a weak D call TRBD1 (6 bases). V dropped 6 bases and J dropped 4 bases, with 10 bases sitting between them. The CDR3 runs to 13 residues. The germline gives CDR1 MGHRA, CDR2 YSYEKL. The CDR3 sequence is CASSSQGNQPQHF. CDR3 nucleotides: TGCGCCAGCAGTTCTCAGGGGAATCAGCCCCAGCATTTT.

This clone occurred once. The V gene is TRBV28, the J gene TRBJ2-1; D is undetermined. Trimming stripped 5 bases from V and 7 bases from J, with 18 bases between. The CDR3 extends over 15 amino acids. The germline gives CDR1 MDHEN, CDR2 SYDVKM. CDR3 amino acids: CASSLYGGGNNEQFF. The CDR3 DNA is TGTGCCAGCAGTCTTTACGGCGGTGGGAATAATGAGCAGTTCTTC. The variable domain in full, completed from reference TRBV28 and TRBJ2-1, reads DVKVTQSSRYLVKRTGEKVFLECVQDMDHENMFWYRQDPGLGLRLIYFSYDVKMKEKGDIPEGYSVSREKKERFSLILESASTNQTSMYLCASSLYGGGNNEQFFGPGTRLTVL.

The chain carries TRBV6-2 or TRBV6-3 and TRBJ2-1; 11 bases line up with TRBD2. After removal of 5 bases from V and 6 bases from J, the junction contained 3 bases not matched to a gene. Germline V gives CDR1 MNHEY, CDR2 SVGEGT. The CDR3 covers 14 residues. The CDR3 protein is CASSDSGGANEQFF. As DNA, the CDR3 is TGTGCCAGCAGTGATAGCGGGGGGGCCAATGAGCAGTTCTTC.

This chain's CDR3 is CATGGGASYEQYF. CDR3 DNA sequence: TGTGCCACCGGTGGGGGGGCCTCCTACGAGCAGTACTTC. The chain joins TRBV24-1 to TRBJ2-7, with D perhaps TRBD2 (7 bases). The CDR3 spans 13 residues. Germline CDR1 KGHDR, CDR2 SFDVKD. Trimming cost V 9 bases and J 0 bases, with 11 bases left between them.

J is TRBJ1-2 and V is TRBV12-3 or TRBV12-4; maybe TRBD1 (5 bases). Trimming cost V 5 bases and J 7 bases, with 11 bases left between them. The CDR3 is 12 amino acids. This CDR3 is CASSTGFAGYTF. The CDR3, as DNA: TGTGCCAGCAGTACAGGTTTCGCTGGCTACACCTTC.